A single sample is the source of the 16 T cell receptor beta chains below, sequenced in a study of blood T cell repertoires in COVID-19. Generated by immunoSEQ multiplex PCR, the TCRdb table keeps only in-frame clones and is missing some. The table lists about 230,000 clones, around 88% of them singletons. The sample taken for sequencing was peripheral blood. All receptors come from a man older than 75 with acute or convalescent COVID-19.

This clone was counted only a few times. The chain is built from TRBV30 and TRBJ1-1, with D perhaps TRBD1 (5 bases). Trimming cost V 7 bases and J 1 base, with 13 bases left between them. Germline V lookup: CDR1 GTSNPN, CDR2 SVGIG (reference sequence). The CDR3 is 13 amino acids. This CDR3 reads CALIRASNTEAFF. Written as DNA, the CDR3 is TGTGCCTTAATCAGGGCTTCGAACACTGAAGCTTTCTTT.

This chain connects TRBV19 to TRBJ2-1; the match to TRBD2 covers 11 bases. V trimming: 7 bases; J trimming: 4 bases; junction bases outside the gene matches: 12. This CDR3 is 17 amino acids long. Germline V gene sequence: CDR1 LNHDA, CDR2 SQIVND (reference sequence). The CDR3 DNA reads TGTGCCAGTACTGCAGCGAGGACTAGCGGGCTATACAATGAGCAGTTCTTC. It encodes CASTAARTSGLYNEQFF.

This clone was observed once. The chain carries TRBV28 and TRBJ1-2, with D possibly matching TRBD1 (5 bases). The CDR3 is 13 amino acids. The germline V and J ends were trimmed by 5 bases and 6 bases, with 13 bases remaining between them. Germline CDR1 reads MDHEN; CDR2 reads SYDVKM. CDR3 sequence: CASSNRWIDGYTF. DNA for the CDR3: TGTGCCAGCAGTAACAGGTGGATTGATGGCTACACCTTC.

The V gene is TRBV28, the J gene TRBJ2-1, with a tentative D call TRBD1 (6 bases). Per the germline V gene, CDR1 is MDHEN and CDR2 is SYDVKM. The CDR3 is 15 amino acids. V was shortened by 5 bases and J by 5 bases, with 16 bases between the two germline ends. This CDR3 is CASSQPLGTNNEQFF. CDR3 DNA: TGTGCCAGCAGTCAACCTCTCGGGACAAACAATGAGCAGTTCTTC.

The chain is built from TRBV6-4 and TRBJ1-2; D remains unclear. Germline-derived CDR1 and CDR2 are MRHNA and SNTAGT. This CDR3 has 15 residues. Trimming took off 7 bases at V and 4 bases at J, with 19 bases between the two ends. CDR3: CASTHLRGFCYGYTF. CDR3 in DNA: TGTGCCAGCACCCACCTTCGGGGTTTTTGCTATGGCTACACCTTC.

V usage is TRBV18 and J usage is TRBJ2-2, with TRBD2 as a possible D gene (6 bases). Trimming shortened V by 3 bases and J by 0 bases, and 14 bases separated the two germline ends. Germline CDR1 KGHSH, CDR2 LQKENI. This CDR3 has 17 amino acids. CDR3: CASSPLPGLTNTGELFF. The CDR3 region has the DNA TGTGCCAGCTCACCCTTACCGGGACTCACGAACACCGGGGAGCTGTTTTTT.

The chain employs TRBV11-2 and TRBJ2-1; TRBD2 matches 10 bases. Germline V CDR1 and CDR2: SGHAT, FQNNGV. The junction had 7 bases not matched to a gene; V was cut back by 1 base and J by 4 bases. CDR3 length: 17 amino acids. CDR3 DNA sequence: TGTGCCAGCAGCTTAGTGCCTAGCGGGAGTTTTTACAATGAGCAGTTCTTC. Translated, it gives CASSLVPSGSFYNEQFF.

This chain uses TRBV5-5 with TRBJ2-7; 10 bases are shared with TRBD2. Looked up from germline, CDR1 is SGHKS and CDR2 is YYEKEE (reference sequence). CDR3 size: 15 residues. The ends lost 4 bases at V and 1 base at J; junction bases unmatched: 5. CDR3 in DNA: TGTGCCAGCAGCCCCACTAGCGGGACTTCCTACGAGCAGTACTTC. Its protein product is CASSPTSGTSYEQYF.

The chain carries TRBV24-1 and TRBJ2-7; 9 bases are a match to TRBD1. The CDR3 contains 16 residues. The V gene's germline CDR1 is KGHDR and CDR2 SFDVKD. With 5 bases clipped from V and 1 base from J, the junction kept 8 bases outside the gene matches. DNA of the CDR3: TGTGCCACCAGTGCCGGGACAGGGTACAGGTCCTACGAGCAGTACTTC. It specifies CATSAGTGYRSYEQYF.

The CDR3 region has the DNA TGCGCCAGCAGCCCCGGCGGGGCGGCCGAGCAGTACTTC. Translating it yields CASSPGGAAEQYF. V and J are TRBV5-1 and TRBJ2-7; the D gene is possibly TRBD2 (6 bases). Trimming removed 4 bases from V and 6 bases from J, with 14 bases in between. CDR1 is SGHRS and CDR2 is YFSETQ in the germline V gene. CDR3 length: 13 residues.

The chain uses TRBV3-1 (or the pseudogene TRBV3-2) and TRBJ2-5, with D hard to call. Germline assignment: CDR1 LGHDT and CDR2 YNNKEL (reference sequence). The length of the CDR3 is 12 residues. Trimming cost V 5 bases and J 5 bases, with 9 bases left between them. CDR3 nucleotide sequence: TGTGCCAGCAGCTCCTACGCGGAGACCCAGTACTTC. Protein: CASSSYAETQYF.

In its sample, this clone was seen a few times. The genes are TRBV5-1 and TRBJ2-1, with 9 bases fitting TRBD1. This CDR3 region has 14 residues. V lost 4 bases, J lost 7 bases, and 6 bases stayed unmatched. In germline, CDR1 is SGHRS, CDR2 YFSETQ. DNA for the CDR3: TGCGCCAGCAGCAGGCCGGGACAGGGTAATGAGCAGTTCTTC. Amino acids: CASSRPGQGNEQFF.

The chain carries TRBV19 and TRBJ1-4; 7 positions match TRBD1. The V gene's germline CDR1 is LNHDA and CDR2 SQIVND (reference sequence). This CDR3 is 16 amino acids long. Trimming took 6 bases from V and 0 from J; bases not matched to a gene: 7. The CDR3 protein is CASRATGRATNEKLFF. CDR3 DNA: TGTGCCAGTAGGGCGACAGGGAGAGCAACTAATGAAAAACTGTTTTTT.

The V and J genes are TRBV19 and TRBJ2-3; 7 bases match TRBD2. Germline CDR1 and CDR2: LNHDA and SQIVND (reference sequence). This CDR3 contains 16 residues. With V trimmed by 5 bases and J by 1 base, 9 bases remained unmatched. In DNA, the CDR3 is TGTGCCAGTAGTGCCTGGACTAGAGATGGCACAGATACGCAGTATTTT. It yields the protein CASSAWTRDGTDTQYF.

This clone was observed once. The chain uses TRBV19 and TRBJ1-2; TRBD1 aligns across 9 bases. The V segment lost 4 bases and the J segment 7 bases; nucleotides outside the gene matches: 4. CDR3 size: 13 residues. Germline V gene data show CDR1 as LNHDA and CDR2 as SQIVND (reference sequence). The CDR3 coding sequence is TGTGCCAGTAGTAGCCGGGACAGGGCTGGCTACACCTTC. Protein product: CASSSRDRAGYTF. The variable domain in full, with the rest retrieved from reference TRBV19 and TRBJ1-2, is DGGITQSPKYLFRKEGQNVTLSCEQNLNHDAMYWYRQDPGQGLRLIYYSQIVNDFQKGDIAEGYSVSREKKESFPLTVTSAQKNPTAFYLCASSSRDRAGYTFGSGTRLTVV.

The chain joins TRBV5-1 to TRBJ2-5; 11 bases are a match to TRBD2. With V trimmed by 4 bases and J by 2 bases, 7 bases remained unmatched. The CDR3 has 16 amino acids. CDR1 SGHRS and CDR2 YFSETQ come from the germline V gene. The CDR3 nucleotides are TGCGCCAGCAGCCAGGCCCTAGCGGGGGGTCAAGAGACCCAGTACTTC. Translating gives CASSQALAGGQETQYF.